This T cell receptor (beta chain) was recorded in a study of blood T cell repertoires in COVID-19. Study background: In each case, the material was cDNA or gDNA derived from T cells, B-cell-depleted T cells, or PBMCs.

Sequencing was performed with immunoSEQ multiplex PCR; in TCRdb, only in-frame clones are kept and a portion is missing. Of over 300,000 clones listed, roughly 90% were seen once; the top ten hold roughly 6.7%. This receptor was identified in a man aged 18 to 35 who had recovered from COVID-19. The specimen sequenced was peripheral blood.

The CDR3 sequence is CAWSGPGTGGNQPQHF. CDR3 bases: TGTGCCTGGAGTGGGCCTGGGACAGGGGGCAATCAGCCCCAGCATTTT. The chain has TRBV30 and TRBJ1-5; 10 bases are shared with TRBD1. Germline CDR1 reads GTSNPN; CDR2 reads SVGIG (reference sequence). Losses at the gene ends were 1 base for V and 2 bases for J; bases not matched to a gene: 5. CDR3 length: 16 amino acids.